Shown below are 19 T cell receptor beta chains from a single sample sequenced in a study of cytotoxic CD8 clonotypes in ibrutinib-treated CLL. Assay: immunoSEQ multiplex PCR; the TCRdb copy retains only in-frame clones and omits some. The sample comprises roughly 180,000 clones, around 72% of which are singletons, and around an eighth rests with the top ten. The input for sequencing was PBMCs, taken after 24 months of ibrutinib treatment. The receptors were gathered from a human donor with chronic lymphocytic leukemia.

CDR3 loop: CASRSRGRTTDTQYF. CDR3 in DNA: TGTGCCAGCAGATCACGGGGACGAACGACAGATACGCAGTATTTT. This sequence joins TRBV7-2 and TRBJ2-3; the D call may be TRBD1 or TRBD2 (5 bases each). From germline, CDR1 is SGHTA and CDR2 FQGNSA. Trimming took 6 bases from V and 3 from J, leaving 16 bases between them. The CDR3 loop spans 15 amino acids.

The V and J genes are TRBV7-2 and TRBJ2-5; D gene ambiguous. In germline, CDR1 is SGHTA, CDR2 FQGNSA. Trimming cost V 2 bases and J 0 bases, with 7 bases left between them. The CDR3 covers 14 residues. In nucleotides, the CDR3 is TGTGCCAGCAGCTTAATTGACAACCAAGAGACCCAGTACTTC. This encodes CASSLIDNQETQYF.

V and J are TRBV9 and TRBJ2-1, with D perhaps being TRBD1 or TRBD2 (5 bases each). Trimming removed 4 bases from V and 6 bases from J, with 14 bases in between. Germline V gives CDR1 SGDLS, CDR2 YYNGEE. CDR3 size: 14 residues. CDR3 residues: CASSLLGTPNEQFF. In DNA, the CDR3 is TGTGCCAGCAGCTTACTCGGGACCCCCAATGAGCAGTTCTTC.

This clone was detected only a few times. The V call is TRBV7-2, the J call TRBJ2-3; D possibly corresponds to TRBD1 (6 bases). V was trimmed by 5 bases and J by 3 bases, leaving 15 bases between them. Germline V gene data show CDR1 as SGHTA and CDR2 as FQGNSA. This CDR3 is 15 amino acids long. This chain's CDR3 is CASSRPPGVTDTQYF. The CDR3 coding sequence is TGTGCCAGCAGCCGACCCCCAGGGGTAACAGATACGCAGTATTTT.

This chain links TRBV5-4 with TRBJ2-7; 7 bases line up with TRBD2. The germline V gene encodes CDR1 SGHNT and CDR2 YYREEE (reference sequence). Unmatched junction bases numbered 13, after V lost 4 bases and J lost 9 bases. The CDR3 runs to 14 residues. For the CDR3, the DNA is TGTGCCAGCAGCCAGAGCGGGACTTGGGACGGGCAGTACTTC. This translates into CASSQSGTWDGQYF.

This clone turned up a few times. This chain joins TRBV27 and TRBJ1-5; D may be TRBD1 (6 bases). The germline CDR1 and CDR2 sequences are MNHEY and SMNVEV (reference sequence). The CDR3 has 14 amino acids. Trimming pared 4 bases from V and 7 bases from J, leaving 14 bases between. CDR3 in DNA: TGTGCCAGCAGTTCCCCAGGGGAGGAACAGCCCCAGCATTTT. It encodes CASSSPGEEQPQHF.

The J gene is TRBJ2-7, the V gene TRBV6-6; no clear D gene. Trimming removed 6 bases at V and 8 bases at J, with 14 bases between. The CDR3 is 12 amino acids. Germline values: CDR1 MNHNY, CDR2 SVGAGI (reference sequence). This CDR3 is CASSPSAYKQYF. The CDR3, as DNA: TGTGCCAGCAGCCCCTCGGCTTACAAGCAGTACTTC.

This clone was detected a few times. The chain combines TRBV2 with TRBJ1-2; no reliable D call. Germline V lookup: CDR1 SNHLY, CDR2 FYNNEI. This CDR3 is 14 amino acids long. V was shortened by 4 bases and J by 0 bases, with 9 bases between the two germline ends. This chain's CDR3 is CASSGQIANYGYTF. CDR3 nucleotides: TGTGCCAGCAGTGGGCAGATTGCTAACTATGGCTACACCTTC.

The CDR3 DNA is TGTGCCAGCAGTTTCGGTGGTCCGGGACAGGGGATATACGAGCAGTACTTC. Translated, it gives CASSFGGPGQGIYEQYF. The genes are TRBV27 and TRBJ2-7; 10 bases fit TRBD1. Trimming cost V 3 bases and J 4 bases; bases outside gene matches: 12. CDR1 MNHEY and CDR2 SMNVEV come from the germline V gene (reference sequence). The CDR3 totals 17 residues.

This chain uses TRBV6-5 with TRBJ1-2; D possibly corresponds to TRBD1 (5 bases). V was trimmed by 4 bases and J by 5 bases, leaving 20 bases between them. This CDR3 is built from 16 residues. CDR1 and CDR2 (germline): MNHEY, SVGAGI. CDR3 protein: CASSWDTVLGGYGYTF. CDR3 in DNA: TGTGCCAGCAGTTGGGATACAGTTTTGGGGGGATATGGCTACACCTTC.

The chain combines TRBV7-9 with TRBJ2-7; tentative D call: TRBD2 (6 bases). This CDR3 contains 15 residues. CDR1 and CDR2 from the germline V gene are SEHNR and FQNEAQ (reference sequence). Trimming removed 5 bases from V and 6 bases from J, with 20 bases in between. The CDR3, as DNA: TGTGCCAGCAGCCCCCGGCCTACCCCGCGGGGCGAGCAGTACTTC. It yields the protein CASSPRPTPRGEQYF.

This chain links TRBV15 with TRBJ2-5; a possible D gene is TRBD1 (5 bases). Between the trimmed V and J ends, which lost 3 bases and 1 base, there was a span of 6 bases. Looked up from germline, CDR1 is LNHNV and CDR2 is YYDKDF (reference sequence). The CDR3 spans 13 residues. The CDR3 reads CATSRTAQETQYF. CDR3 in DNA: TGTGCCACCAGCAGGACAGCCCAAGAGACCCAGTACTTC. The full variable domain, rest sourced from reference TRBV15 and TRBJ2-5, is DAMVIQNPRYQVTQFGKPVTLSCSQTLNHNVMYWYQQKSSQAPKLLFHYYDKDFNNEADTPDNFQSRRPNTSFCFLDIRSPGLGDTAMYLCATSRTAQETQYFGPGTRLLVL.

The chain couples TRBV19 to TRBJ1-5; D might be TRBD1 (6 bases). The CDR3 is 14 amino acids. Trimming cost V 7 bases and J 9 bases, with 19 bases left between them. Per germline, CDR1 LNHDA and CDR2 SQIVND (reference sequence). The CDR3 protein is CASTPGGRDLPQHF. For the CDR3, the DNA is TGTGCCAGTACCCCGGGGGGCCGGGATTTGCCCCAGCATTTT.

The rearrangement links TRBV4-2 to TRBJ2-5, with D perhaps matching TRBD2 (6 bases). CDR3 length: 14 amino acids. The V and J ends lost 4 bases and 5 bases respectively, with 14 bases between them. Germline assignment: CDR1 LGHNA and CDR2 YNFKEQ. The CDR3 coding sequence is TGTGCCAGCAGCCCCGGGACGCGGGGCGAGACCCAGTACTTC. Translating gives CASSPGTRGETQYF.

CDR3 in amino acids: CAISELRGSSYEQYF. DNA of the CDR3: TGTGCCATCAGTGAGTTGAGAGGGAGCTCCTACGAGCAGTACTTC. The genes are TRBV10-3 and TRBJ2-7; tentative D call: TRBD2 (5 bases). The length of the CDR3 is 15 residues. V was trimmed by 1 base and J by 0 bases, leaving 10 bases between them. Per germline, CDR1 ENHRY and CDR2 SYGVKD.

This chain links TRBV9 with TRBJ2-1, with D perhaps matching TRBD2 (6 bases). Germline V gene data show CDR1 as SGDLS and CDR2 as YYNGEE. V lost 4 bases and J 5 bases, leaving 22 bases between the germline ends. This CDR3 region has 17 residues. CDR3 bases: TGTGCCAGCAGCCGTAGGTCGGGGCGGGACGGGGACAATGAGCAGTTCTTC. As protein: CASSRRSGRDGDNEQFF.

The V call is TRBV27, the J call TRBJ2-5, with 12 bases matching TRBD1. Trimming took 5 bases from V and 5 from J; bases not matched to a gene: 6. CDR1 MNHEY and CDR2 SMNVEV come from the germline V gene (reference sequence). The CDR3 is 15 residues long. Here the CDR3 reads CASSTGTGGAETQYF. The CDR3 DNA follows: TGTGCCAGCAGTACTGGGACAGGGGGCGCGGAGACCCAGTACTTC.

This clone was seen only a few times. This chain's CDR3 is CASKGLQGEKLFF. The CDR3 DNA is TGTGCCAGCAAGGGTTTGCAGGGGGAAAAACTGTTTTTT. V usage is TRBV6-1 and J usage is TRBJ1-4; D is perhaps TRBD1 (6 bases). Trimming left V 7 bases short and J 8 bases short, with 14 bases between. The CDR3 is 13 residues long. Germline CDR1 and CDR2: MNHNS and SASEGT.

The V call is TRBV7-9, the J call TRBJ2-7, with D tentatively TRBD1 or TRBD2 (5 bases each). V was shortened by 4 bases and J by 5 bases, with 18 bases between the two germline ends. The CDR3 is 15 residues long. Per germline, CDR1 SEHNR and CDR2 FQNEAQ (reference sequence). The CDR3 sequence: CASSSSRDHMDEQYF. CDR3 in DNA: TGTGCCAGCAGCTCCTCTCGGGACCATATGGACGAGCAGTACTTC. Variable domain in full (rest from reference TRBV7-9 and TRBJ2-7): DTGVSQNPRHKITKRGQNVTFRCDPISEHNRLYWYRQTLGQGPEFLTYFQNEAQLEKSRLLSDRFSAERPKGSFSTLEIQRTEQGDSAMYLCASSSSRDHMDEQYFGPGTRLTVT.